Included here is one TCR beta chain sequence, with context. Its antigen remains unknown. One or more pre-ART and two or more post-ART PBMC samples were available from each donor. These data belong to a study of long-term antiretroviral therapy in people with HIV. Study outcomes and limitations: Versus controls, repertoires in people with HIV had narrower CDR3 length ranges. The clones with expansion before ART were dominant in the repertoire at all time points. Despite increasing after ART, diversity remained lower than that of transplant donor controls.

Samples were assayed with immunoSEQ v3.0 at survey level. Clones were read by immunoSEQ multiplex PCR, and TCRdb kept only the in-frame ones, dropping some. The sample contains about 20,000 clones, approximately 80% of which appear only once. This clonotype originated in a woman in her thirties or forties with HIV. The material sequenced was unsorted PBMCs, taken 1.2 years after starting antiretroviral therapy.

The CDR3 reads CASSLSGSTDTQYF. CDR3 nucleotide sequence: TGTGCCAGCAGCTTAAGCGGGAGCACAGATACGCAGTATTTT. The V gene is TRBV11-2, the J gene TRBJ2-3, with D possibly matching TRBD2 (6 bases). The V and J ends lost 2 bases and 0 bases respectively, with 6 bases between them. The CDR3 consists of 14 residues. Per germline, CDR1 SGHAT and CDR2 FQNNGV.